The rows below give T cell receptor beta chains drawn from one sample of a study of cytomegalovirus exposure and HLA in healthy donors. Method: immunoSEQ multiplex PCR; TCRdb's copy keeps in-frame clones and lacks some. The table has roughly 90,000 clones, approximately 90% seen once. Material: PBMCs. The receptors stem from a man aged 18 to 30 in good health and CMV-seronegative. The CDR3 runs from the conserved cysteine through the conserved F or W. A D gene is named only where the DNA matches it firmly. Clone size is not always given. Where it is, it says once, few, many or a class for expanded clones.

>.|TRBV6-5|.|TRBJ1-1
TGTGCCAGCCGATTGGAGCCTCGGTACACTGAAGCTTTCTTT
CASRLEPRYTEAFF
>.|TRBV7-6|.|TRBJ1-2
TGTGCCAGCAGCAGTGGACGGACTTATGGCTACACCTTC
CASSSGRTYGYTF
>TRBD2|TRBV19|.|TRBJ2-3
TGTGCCAGTAGTATAGGGCTAGCGGGAGCGGGGACAGATACGCAGTATTTT
CASSIGLAGAGTDTQYF
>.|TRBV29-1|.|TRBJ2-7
TGCAGCGTTGAAGTCCTAGACCGTTACGAGCAGTACTTC
CSVEVLDRYEQYF
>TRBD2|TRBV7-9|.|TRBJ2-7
TGTGCCAGCACCCCAGGACTAGCGGGAGTACGCGAGCAGTACTTC
CASTPGLAGVREQYF
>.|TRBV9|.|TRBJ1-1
TGTGCCAGCAGCGCTCCCCGGGGGGGGGCCCCGAACACTGAAGCTTTCTTT
CASSAPRGGAPNTEAFF
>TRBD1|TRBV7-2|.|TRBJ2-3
TGTGCCAGCAGCTTAGTCAGGGGGCGGGGAGATACGCAGTATTTT
CASSLVRGRGDTQYF
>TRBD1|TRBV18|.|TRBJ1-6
TGTGCCAGCTCCCAGGACAGGAAAAATTCACCCCTCCACTTT
CASSQDRKNSPLHF
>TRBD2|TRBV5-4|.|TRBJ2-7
TGTGCCAGCGGCCAAAGCGGGAAGAACTTC
CASGQSGKNF
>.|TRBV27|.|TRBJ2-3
TGTGCCAGCAGTTTAGGGCTTTCTACAGATACGCAGTATTTT
CASSLGLSTDTQYF
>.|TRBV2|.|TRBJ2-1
TGTGCCAGCATCCTGAAGCCTAGCTGGAGTTCGATCGGCAATGAGCAGTTCTTC
CASILKPSWSSIGNEQFF
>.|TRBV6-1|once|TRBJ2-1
TGTGCCAGCCGCCCAGGACTTGCATACAATGAGCAGTTCTTC
CASRPGLAYNEQFF
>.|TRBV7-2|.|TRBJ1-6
TGTGCCAGCAGCTTCGGACAATATAATTCACCCCTCCACTTT
CASSFGQYNSPLHF
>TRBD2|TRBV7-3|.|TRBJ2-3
TGTGCCAGCAGCCCGGGGGGGTCAGATACGCAGTATTTT
CASSPGGSDTQYF
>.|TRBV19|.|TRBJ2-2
TGTGCCAGTAGTCCCCGCGAGGGAGCAGGCGGGGAGCTGTTTTTT
CASSPREGAGGELFF
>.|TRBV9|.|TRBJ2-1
TGTGCCAGCAGCGTGGGGGCGGGAGTCGGGGTGGGCTCCTACAATGAGCAGTTCTTC
CASSVGAGVGVGSYNEQFF
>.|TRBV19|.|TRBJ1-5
TGTGCCAGTAGTATAGTGACGGGTGGCAATCAGCCCCAGCATTTT
CASSIVTGGNQPQHF
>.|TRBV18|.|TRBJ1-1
TGTGCCAGCTCACCTCTACCGACAGGTCGGAACACTGAAGCTTTCTTT
CASSPLPTGRNTEAFF
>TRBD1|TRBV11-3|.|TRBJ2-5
TGTGCCAGCAGCCCGGGACAGGGAAAGACCCAGTACTTC
CASSPGQGKTQYF
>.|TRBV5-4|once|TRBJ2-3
TGTGCCAGCAGCCCCCAGGGCGGTAGCACAGATACGCAGTATTTT
CASSPQGGSTDTQYF
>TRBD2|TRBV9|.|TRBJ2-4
TGTGCCAGCAGCCTCCGGGAGGGAGAAAACATTCAGTACTTC
CASSLREGENIQYF
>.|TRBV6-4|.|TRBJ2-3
TGTGCCAGCAGCCCGGGCACAGATACGCAGTATTTT
CASSPGTDTQYF
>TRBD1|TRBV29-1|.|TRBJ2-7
TGCAGCGTCCTCGGTGGGGACAGGGGTTCGTTCGAGCAGTACTTC
CSVLGGDRGSFEQYF
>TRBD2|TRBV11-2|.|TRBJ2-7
TGTGCCAGCAGCTTGGGTGGTGGCGGGACTAGACTTTACGAGCAGTACTTC
CASSLGGGGTRLYEQYF
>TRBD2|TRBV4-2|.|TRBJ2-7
TGTGCCAGCAGCCAAGATCGGGGAGCGGGAGGCTACGAGCAGTACTTC
CASSQDRGAGGYEQYF
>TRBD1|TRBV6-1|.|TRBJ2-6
TGTGCCAGCAGAACAGGGGGCGCTGGGGCCAACGTCCTGACTTTC
CASRTGGAGANVLTF
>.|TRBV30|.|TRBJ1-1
TGTGCCTGGAGTGTACTAGCCAATGGAGCTTTCTTT
CAWSVLANGAFF
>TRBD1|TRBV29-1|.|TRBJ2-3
TGCAGCGTTGGCTTGCGGACAGGCCCTTTGAGCACAGATACGCAGTATTTT
CSVGLRTGPLSTDTQYF
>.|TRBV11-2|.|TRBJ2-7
TGTGCCAGCAGCTTAGAAGGGAGCGGGCGCTACGAGCAGTACTTC
CASSLEGSGRYEQYF
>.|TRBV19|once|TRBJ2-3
TGTGCCAGTAGTTCCCCGAATAGCGGAAACACAGATACGCAGTATTTT
CASSSPNSGNTDTQYF
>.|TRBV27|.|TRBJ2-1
TGTGCCAGCACTAGCGCAAGCTCCTACAATGAGCAGTTCTTC
CASTSASSYNEQFF
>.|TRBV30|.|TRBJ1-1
TGTGCCTGGAGTGTATCTGGGCAGGGAGCTTTCTTT
CAWSVSGQGAFF
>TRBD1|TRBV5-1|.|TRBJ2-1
TGCGCCAGCAGCTCCGGGACAGGGGGGATCTACAATGAGCAGTTCTTC
CASSSGTGGIYNEQFF
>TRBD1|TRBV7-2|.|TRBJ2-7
TGTGCCAGCAGCAAGGACAGGGCTTTGGACGAGCAGTACTTC
CASSKDRALDEQYF
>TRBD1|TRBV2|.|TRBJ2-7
TGTGCCAGCAGTGAAGCACCGGGACAGGGGCGATGGCAGTACTTC
CASSEAPGQGRWQYF
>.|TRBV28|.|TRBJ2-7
TGTGCCAGCAGTTTATCCCACATCACAGGGAACTCCTACGAGCAGTACTTC
CASSLSHITGNSYEQYF
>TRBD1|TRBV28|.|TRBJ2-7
TGTGCCAGCAGGTTGACAGGGGCCCTCTCCTACGAGCAGTACTTC
CASRLTGALSYEQYF
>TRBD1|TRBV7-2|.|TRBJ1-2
TGTGCCAGCAGCCTCACGGACAGGGGATATGGCTACACCTTC
CASSLTDRGYGYTF
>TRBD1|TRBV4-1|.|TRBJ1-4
TGCGCCAGCAGCCAAGGTTCCCGGGACAGTAGTGAAAAACTGTTTTTT
CASSQGSRDSSEKLFF
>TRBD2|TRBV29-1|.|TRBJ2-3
TGCAGCGTTGAAGATGAGCAGGGCGGGAGGCCCCTCACGCAGTATTTT
CSVEDEQGGRPLTQYF
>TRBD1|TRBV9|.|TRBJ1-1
TGTGCCAGCAGCAAGGGACAGTACACTGAAGCTTTCTTT
CASSKGQYTEAFF
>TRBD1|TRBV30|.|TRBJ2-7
TGTGCCTGGACATACCGGGACAGGGACTACGAGCAGTACTTC
CAWTYRDRDYEQYF
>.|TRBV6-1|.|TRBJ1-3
TGTGCCAGCAGACTCCCCGCGTCTGGAAACACCATATATTTT
CASRLPASGNTIYF
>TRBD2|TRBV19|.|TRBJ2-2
TGTGCCAGTAGTGCTAGCGGGAGAGAAACCGGGGAGCTGTTTTTT
CASSASGRETGELFF
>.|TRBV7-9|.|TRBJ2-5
TGTGCCAGCACCAGCGAGGAGACCCAGTACTTC
CASTSEETQYF
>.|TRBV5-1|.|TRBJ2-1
TGCGCCAGCAGCTTAGAGCGACCCGGGACTCGGTCCTACAATGAGCAGTTCTTC
CASSLERPGTRSYNEQFF
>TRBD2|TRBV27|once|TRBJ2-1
TGTGCCAGCAGTTTAATGTTGGGACTATCGTCCAATGAGCAGTTCTTC
CASSLMLGLSSNEQFF
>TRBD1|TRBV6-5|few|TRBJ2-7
TGTGCCAGCAGTCGTGGGACAGCCGGCAACGAGCAGTACTTC
CASSRGTAGNEQYF
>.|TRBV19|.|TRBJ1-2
TGTGCCAGTAGTTCCGGGCCAGCGACAGCCTTCGACTATGGCTACACCTTC
CASSSGPATAFDYGYTF
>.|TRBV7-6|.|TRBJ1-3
TGTGCCAGCAGCTTAGGTATAGGGCGGGACTCTGGAAACACCATATATTTT
CASSLGIGRDSGNTIYF
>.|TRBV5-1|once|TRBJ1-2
TGCGCCAGCAGCTTATCTGGGGGCGCCCATGGCTACACCTTC
CASSLSGGAHGYTF
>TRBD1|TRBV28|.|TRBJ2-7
TGTGCCAGCAGGCCGACAGGGGCCCCCTACGAGCAGTACTTC
CASRPTGAPYEQYF
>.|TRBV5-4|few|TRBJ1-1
TGTGCCAGCAGCTTGGGACAGACTAACACTGAAGCTTTCTTT
CASSLGQTNTEAFF
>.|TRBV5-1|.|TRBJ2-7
TGCGCCAGCAGCCCCGGGGTGGCCTACGAGCAGTACTTC
CASSPGVAYEQYF